This T cell receptor (beta chain) was identified in a study of blood T cell repertoires in COVID-19. Per the germline V gene, CDR1 is MNHEY and CDR2 is SVGEGT. This CDR3 is built from 16 residues. Trimming took 2 bases from V and 1 from J; bases not matched to a gene: 0. TCRdb's table, derived via immunoSEQ multiplex PCR, lists solely in-frame clones and lacks some. Found here are hundreds of thousands of clones, under 90% of them singletons; the top ten hold less than 4%. The receptor comes from a woman in her thirties with acute COVID-19. What was sequenced was PBMCs or T cells enriched from blood (not recorded which). The chain employs TRBV6-2 or TRBV6-3 and TRBJ2-5; 14 bases line up with TRBD2. The chain's CDR3 is CASSYGLAGGQETQYF. The CDR3 DNA sequence: TGTGCCAGCAGTTACGGACTAGCGGGGGGCCAAGAGACCCAGTACTTC.